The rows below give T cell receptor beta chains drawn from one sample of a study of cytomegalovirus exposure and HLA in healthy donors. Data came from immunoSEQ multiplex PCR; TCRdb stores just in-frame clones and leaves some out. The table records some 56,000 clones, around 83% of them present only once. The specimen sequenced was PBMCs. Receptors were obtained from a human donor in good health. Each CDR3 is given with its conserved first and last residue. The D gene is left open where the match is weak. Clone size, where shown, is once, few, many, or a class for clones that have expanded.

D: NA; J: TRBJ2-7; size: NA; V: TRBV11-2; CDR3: CASTPLGGPGEQYF; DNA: TGTGCCAGCACCCCATTGGGGGGGCCGGGAGAGCAGTACTTC
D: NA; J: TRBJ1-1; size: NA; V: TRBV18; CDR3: CASSRQENTEAFF; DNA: TGTGCCAGCTCACGACAGGAGAACACTGAAGCTTTCTTT
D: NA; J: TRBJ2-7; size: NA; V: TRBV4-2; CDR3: CASSQADSYEQYF; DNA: TGTGCCAGCAGCCAAGCGGACAGCTACGAGCAGTACTTC
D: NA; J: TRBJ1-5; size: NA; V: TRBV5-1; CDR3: CASSLRSGQPQHF; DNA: TGCGCCAGCAGCTTACGGAGCGGACAGCCCCAGCATTTT
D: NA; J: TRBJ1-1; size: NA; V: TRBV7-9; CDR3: CASSLDLGGNTEAFF; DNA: TGTGCCAGCAGCTTAGATTTGGGGGGGAACACTGAAGCTTTCTTT
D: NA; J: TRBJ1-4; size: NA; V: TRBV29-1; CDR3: CSAQLGATNEKLFF; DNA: TGCAGCGCCCAACTCGGGGCAACTAATGAAAAACTGTTTTTT
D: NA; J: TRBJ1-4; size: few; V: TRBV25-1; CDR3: CASTTAGREKLFF; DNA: TGTGCCAGCACCACAGCGGGACGTGAAAAACTGTTTTTT
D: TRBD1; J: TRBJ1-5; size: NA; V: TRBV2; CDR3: CASSRDSSNQPQHF; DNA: TGTGCCAGCAGTCGGGACAGTAGCAATCAGCCCCAGCATTTT
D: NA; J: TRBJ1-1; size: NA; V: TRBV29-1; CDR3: CSVEVPPRGRDKEAFF; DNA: TGCAGCGTTGAAGTACCCCCACGAGGGCGCGACAAGGAAGCTTTCTTT
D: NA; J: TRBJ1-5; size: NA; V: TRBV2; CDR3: CASSEVQIYSNQPQHF; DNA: TGTGCCAGCAGTGAAGTACAGATATATAGCAATCAGCCCCAGCATTTT
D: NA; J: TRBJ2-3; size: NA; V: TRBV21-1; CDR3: CASSPNSGTSGSSRRGTDTQYF; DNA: TGTGCCAGCAGCCCAAACTCCGGGACTAGCGGGTCCTCGCGAAGGGGCACAGATACGCAGTATTTT
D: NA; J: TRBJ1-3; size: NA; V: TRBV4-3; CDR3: CARRPGNTIYF; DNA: TGCGCTCGGAGGCCTGGAAACACCATATATTTT
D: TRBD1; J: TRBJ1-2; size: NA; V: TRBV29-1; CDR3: CSVEAQGQGHGYTF; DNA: TGCAGCGTTGAGGCCCAGGGACAGGGACATGGCTACACCTTC
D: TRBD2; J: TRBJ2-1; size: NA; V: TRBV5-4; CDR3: CASSPTSGRVGNEQFF; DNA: TGTGCCAGCAGCCCGACTAGCGGGAGGGTTGGCAATGAGCAGTTCTTC
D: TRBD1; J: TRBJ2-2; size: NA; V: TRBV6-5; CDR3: CASSYGQGAGAGELFF; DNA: TGTGCCAGCAGTTACGGACAGGGGGCCGGAGCCGGGGAGCTGTTTTTT
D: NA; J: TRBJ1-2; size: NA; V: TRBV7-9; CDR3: CSSSSRGGYTF; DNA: TGTTCCAGCAGCTCCAGGGGTGGCTACACCTTC
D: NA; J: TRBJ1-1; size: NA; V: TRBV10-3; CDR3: CAISERGNTEAFF; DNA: TGTGCCATCAGTGAGAGGGGGAACACTGAAGCTTTCTTT
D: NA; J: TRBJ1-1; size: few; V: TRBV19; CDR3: CATYPSGRAEAFF; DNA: TGTGCCACCTACCCCTCGGGAAGAGCTGAAGCTTTCTTT
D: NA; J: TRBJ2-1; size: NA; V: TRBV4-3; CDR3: CASSQDKDPIAAITQFF; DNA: TGCGCCAGCAGCCAAGATAAAGATCCGATAGCGGCTATCACTCAGTTCTTC
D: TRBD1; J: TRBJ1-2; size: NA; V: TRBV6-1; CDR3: CASSRDRVIDYGYTF; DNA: TGTGCCAGCAGTCGGGACAGGGTAATCGACTATGGCTACACCTTC
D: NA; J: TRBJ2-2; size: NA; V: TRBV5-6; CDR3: CASSRRVGTGELFF; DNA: TGTGCCAGCAGCAGGCGGGTGGGCACCGGGGAGCTGTTTTTT
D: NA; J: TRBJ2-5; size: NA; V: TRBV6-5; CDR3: CASSSTGLSEETQYF; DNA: TGTGCCAGCAGTTCGACGGGACTTTCGGAAGAGACCCAGTACTTC
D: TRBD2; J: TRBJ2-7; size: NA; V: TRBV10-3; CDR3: CASSISSLGLAVSSYEQYF; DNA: TGTGCCTCTTCGATTTCCTCCCTGGGACTAGCGGTAAGCTCCTACGAGCAGTACTTC
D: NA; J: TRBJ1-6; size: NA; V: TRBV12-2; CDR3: CASRLACRVFSPLHF; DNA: TGTGCAAGTCGCTTAGCGTGCAGGGTATTTTCACCCCTCCACTTT
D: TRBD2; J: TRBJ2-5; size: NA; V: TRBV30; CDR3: CAWSALAGGALETQYF; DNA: TGTGCCTGGAGTGCCCTAGCGGGGGGCGCCCTAGAGACCCAGTACTTC
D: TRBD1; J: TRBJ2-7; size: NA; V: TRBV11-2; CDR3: CASSLGQGGEQYF; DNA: TGTGCCAGCAGCTTAGGACAGGGCGGGGAGCAGTACTTC
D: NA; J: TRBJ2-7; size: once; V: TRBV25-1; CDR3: CASRIAGDGSEQYF; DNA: TGTGCCAGCAGAATCGCCGGGGATGGCTCCGAGCAGTACTTC
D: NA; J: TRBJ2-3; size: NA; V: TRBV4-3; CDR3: CASSPFHPTRDTQYF; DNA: TGCGCCAGCAGCCCCTTCCACCCCACTCGAGATACGCAGTATTTT
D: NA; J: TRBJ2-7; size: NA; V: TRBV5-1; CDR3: CASSLYSLSYEQYF; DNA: TGCGCCAGCAGCTTGTATTCCCTCTCCTACGAGCAGTACTTC
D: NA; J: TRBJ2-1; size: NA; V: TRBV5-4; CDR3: CASSFLKGLNEQFF; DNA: TGTGCCAGCAGCTTTCTTAAGGGGCTAAATGAGCAGTTCTTC
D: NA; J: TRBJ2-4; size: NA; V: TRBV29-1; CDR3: CSVEDRNIQYF; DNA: TGCAGCGTTGAAGATCGAAACATTCAGTACTTC
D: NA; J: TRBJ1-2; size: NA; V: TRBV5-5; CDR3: CASSLDRANYGYTF; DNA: TGTGCCAGCAGCTTGGACAGAGCTAACTATGGCTACACCTTC
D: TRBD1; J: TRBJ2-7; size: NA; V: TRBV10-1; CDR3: CASSEGTGDYEQYF; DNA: TGCGCCAGCAGTGAAGGGACAGGGGACTACGAGCAGTACTTC
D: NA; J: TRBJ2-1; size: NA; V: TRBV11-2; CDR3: CASSGASSYNEQFF; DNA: TGTGCCAGCAGCGGGGCAAGCTCCTACAATGAGCAGTTCTTC
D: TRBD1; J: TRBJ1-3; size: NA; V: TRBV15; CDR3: CATSGTGAEGNTIYF; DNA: TGTGCCACCAGCGGAACAGGGGCCGAGGGAAACACCATATATTTT
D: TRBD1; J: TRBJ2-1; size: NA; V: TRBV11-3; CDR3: CASSFEDRGNEQFF; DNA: TGTGCCAGCAGCTTCGAGGACAGGGGTAATGAGCAGTTCTTC
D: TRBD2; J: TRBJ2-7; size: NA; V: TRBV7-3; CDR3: CASSLSPSGKPWEQYF; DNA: TGTGCCAGCAGCTTATCCCCTAGCGGGAAACCCTGGGAGCAGTACTTC
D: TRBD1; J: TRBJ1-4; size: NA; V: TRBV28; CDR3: CASIPGGTGDEKLFF; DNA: TGTGCCAGCATTCCCGGGGGGACAGGGGACGAAAAACTGTTTTTT
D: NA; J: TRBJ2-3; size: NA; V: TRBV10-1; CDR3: CASSELYTDTQYF; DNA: TGCGCCAGCAGTGAGTTATACACAGATACGCAGTATTTT
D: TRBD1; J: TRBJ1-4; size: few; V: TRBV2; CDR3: CASSRDSAANEKLFF; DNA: TGTGCCAGCAGCAGGGACAGCGCGGCTAATGAAAAACTGTTTTTT
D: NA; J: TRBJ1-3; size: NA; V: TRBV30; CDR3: CAWSVRQSSGNTIYF; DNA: TGTGCCTGGAGTGTTAGACAGAGCTCTGGAAACACCATATATTTT
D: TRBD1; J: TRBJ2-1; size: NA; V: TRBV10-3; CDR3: CASSGGQSTNEQFF; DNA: TGTGCCTCCAGTGGGGGACAGAGTACCAATGAGCAGTTCTTC
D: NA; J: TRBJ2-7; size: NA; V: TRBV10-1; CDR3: CASSDSGEEQYF; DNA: TGCGCCAGCAGCGACTCTGGGGAGGAGCAGTACTTC
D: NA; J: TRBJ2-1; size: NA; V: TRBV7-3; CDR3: CASSLTSLATNYNEQFF; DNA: TGTGCCAGCAGCTTAACTTCTCTAGCGACCAATTACAATGAGCAGTTCTTC
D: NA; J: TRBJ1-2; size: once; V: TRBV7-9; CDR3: CSSSLTAAANYGYTF; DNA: TGTTCCAGCAGCTTAACAGCAGCGGCTAACTATGGCTACACCTTC
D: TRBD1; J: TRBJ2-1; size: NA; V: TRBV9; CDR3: CASSPLDRGLYNEQFF; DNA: TGTGCCAGCAGCCCCCTAGACAGGGGACTTTACAATGAGCAGTTCTTC
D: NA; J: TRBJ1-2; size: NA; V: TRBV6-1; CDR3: CASSPQGILGGGYTF; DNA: TGTGCCAGCAGTCCTCAAGGAATTCTCGGCGGTGGCTACACCTTC
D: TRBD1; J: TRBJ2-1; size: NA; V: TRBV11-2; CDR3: CASSLVRGTGYHEQFF; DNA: TGTGCCAGCAGCTTAGTTCGGGGGACAGGGTACCATGAGCAGTTCTTC
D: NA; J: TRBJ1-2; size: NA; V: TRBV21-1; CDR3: CASSTHRSPIYGYTF; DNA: TGTGCCAGCAGCACCCACAGGTCCCCTATCTATGGCTACACCTTC
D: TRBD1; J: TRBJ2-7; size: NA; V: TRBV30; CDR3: CAWSVTGAYEQYF; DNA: TGTGCCTGGAGTGTGACAGGGGCCTACGAGCAGTACTTC